This T cell receptor (beta chain) was captured by sequencing in a study of T cell changes during pregnancy in multiple sclerosis. The CDR3 is made up of 16 amino acids. Germline lookup yields CDR1 LNHDA and CDR2 SQIVND (reference sequence). V lost 2 bases and J lost 3; bases outside the gene matches: 7. Data came from immunoSEQ multiplex PCR; TCRdb stores just in-frame clones and leaves some out. Seen here are approximately 100,000 clones, about 89% observed once, and the top ten hold 3.5%. The genes are TRBV19 and TRBJ1-1; TRBD1 agrees at 9 bases. The sample consisted of peripheral blood, taken after pregnancy. This clonotype was obtained from a female donor with multiple sclerosis, enrolled in a pregnancy study. This chain's CDR3 is CASSITGTGYYTEAFF. CDR3 DNA: TGTGCCAGTAGTATAACCGGGACAGGGTATTACACTGAAGCTTTCTTT.